This T cell receptor (beta chain) was obtained from a study of blood T cell repertoires in COVID-19 (TCRdb year 2020). Turning to the overall study: Samples covering the acute and convalescent phases of COVID-19 were provided by collaborators in the United States, Italy and Spain. The repertoires were released in a freely available public database meant as a resource for research on the immune response to SARS-CoV-2. The material from the prospective study consisted of cDNA or gDNA derived from T cells, B-cell-depleted T cells, or PBMCs. A de-identified subject ID, COVID-19 status, age in years and sex were almost always included in the sample metadata. Subjects who had been exposed to COVID-19, were actively infected with it, or had recovered from it provided the deeply sampled blood TCRbeta repertoires that made up the dataset. Where available, HLA class I and class II types were obtained from metadata supplied by the sample provider rather than from assay-based typing. The samples were drawn from the first 160 participants of the ongoing ImmuneRACE study and from under 1,500 subjects provided by 6 global collaborators. Study-wide conclusions, independent of this receptor: The quantity of clinical and demographic metadata differed by source and by participant and was supplied without curation.

Points on this clone: Its antigen is still unknown. The input lacks base qualities; no much larger clone sits a single base away.

The CDR3 runs 11 amino acids, cysteine and phenylalanine included. Of the read, only the CDR3 DNA is kept; its 33 bases are in frame from base 1. V is clipped by 8 bases and J by 5 bases, and the sequence between their germline boundaries is 8 bases long. For CDR1 and CDR2, the germline V gene (reference sequence) lists MNHEY and SMNVEV. The collaborating institutions used their own protocols to collect whole blood in K2EDTA tubes. For TCRbeta analysis, collaborator samples were shipped as frozen whole blood, as isolated PBMCs, or as DNA extracted from either sample type. The immunoSEQ Assay, a bias-controlled multiplex PCR, was used to amplify TCRbeta CDR3 regions from genomic DNA. The authors' pipeline ran thus. The number of nucleated cells in each sample was estimated by amplification of reference gene primers within the assay. Sequence reads were collapsed and filtered to measure the absolute abundance of every unique TCRbeta CDR3 rearrangement. For each sample, productive Simpson clonality was calculated by taking the square root of Simpson's diversity index across productive rearrangements. TCRdb obtained this table from immuneACCESS and retained in-frame rearrangements with V and J assigned. These tables miss some clones; where compared with another copy, unresolved V genes account for less than half of the shortfall, and the remainder is unexplained. Clonal size and the V and J genes are those of that table, whereas D and trimming came from the DNA. This sample has 93,000 or so clones in its table, and more than 70% of those were observed once. 15% to 20% of the sample belongs to the ten largest clones.

The rearranged chain carries TRBV27 and TRBJ2-3; no confident D gene assignment can be made. The source of this sequence is a woman older than 75 in a cohort sampled during active COVID-19. The sequenced material came from peripheral blood. The DNA is as follows: TGTGCCAGCCTCCGAGTAGATACGCAGTATTTT. Its protein product is CASLRVDTQYF.